Presented here are 18 T cell receptor beta chains from one specimen sequenced in a study of shared clonotypes between healthy human individuals. Generated by immunoSEQ multiplex PCR, the TCRdb table keeps only in-frame clones and is missing some. This table has millions of clones, roughly 93% appearing once. Specimen: naive CD4+ T cells from PBMCs. Subset denoted: CD45RA+ positively selected. Receptors originate from a man in his late teens or twenties in good health. Some clones in this sample may be carry-over from other donors' samples.

The genes are TRBV2 and TRBJ1-2; no firm D call. V lost 6 bases and J 2 bases, leaving 13 bases between the germline ends. The CDR3 spans 14 residues. Germline V lookup: CDR1 SNHLY, CDR2 FYNNEI. CDR3 residues: CASSKEGGNYGYTF. Written as DNA, the CDR3 is TGTGCCAGCAGCAAAGAGGGAGGAAACTATGGCTACACCTTC.

The chain employs TRBV2 and TRBJ2-3, with 15 bases that match TRBD2. This CDR3 is 18 amino acids long. Germline CDR1 reads SNHLY; CDR2 reads FYNNEI. The V segment lost 5 bases and the J segment 2 bases; nucleotides outside the gene matches: 8. As DNA, the CDR3 is TGTGCCAGCAGTCCCGGGGGACTAGCGGGAGGATTCACAGATACGCAGTATTTT. This translates into CASSPGGLAGGFTDTQYF.

DNA of the CDR3: TGCAGCGTTGAAGGAGGGTACGAGGTGGCTTTCTTT. Amino acids: CSVEGGYEVAFF. This chain connects TRBV29-1 to TRBJ1-1; no clear D. This CDR3 spans 12 amino acids. Trimming shortened V by 1 base and J by 11 bases, and 14 bases separated the two germline ends. Germline CDR1 reads SQVTM; CDR2 reads ANQGSEA.

The rearrangement links TRBV5-5 to TRBJ1-1; 9 bases line up with TRBD1. Germline V CDR1 and CDR2: SGHKS, YYEKEE (reference sequence). The V gene end was trimmed by 6 bases and the J gene end by 1 base; junction bases not matched to a gene: 7. This CDR3 has 15 amino acids. Here the CDR3 reads CASTPLGQGNTEAFF. CDR3 bases: TGTGCCAGCACCCCCCTGGGACAGGGGAACACTGAAGCTTTCTTT.

The gene calls are TRBV5-8 and TRBJ2-1, with TRBD2 matching over 7 bases. The CDR3 runs 14 residues. With V trimmed by 5 bases and J by 7 bases, 9 bases remained unmatched. Germline V gene lookup returns CDR1 SGHTS and CDR2 YDEGEE. The CDR3 DNA is TGTGCCAGCAGAGGGTGGGGGGGTTTGAATGAGCAGTTCTTC. Translating gives CASRGWGGLNEQFF.

The CDR3 bases are TGTGCCAGCACCCGTAGTCCGAACACTGAAGCTTTCTTT. Its translation is CASTRSPNTEAFF. This chain links TRBV28 with TRBJ1-1; D ambiguous. Germline CDR1 MDHEN, CDR2 SYDVKM. Trimming pared 7 bases from V and 1 base from J, leaving 10 bases between. CDR3 length equals 13 residues.

The chain couples TRBV5-1 to TRBJ2-7; 8 nucleotides align to TRBD1. Trimming cost V 4 bases and J 0 bases; bases outside gene matches: 6. From germline, CDR1 is SGHRS and CDR2 YFSETQ. This CDR3 comprises 15 residues. DNA for the CDR3: TGCGCCAGCAGCGCCGGGACAGGCAGCTCCTACGAGCAGTACTTC. The encoded protein is CASSAGTGSSYEQYF.

This clone showed up just once. The V gene is TRBV5-1, the J gene TRBJ2-2, with 8 positions matching TRBD2. V was clipped by 3 bases and J by 2 bases; unmatched bases: 9. Germline V lookup: CDR1 SGHRS, CDR2 YFSETQ. The CDR3 spans 17 residues. As DNA, the CDR3 is TGCGCCAGCAGCTCCGTACCTAGCGGGTTTAACACCGGGGAGCTGTTTTTT. Its translation: CASSSVPSGFNTGELFF.

The chain couples TRBV30 to TRBJ2-7; possibly TRBD2 for D (6 bases). Trimming took off 0 bases at V and 2 bases at J, with 11 bases between the two ends. This CDR3 is built from 14 residues. Germline V gene data show CDR1 as GTSNPN and CDR2 as SVGIG (reference sequence). CDR3 in amino acids: CAWSVVGGPYEQYF. The CDR3 nucleotides read TGTGCCTGGAGTGTAGTCGGGGGACCCTACGAGCAGTACTTC.

V is TRBV5-1 and J is TRBJ2-5; maybe TRBD1 (6 bases). The germline V and J ends were trimmed by 4 bases and 0 bases, with 13 bases remaining between them. The germline gives CDR1 SGHRS, CDR2 YFSETQ. The CDR3 is 15 residues long. The chain's CDR3 is CASSRDGQYQETQYF. CDR3 in DNA: TGCGCCAGCAGCCGCGATGGACAGTACCAAGAGACCCAGTACTTC. Based on the CDR3 plus reference TRBV5-1 and TRBJ2-5, the full variable domain is KAGVTQTPRYLIKTRGQQVTLSCSPISGHRSVSWYQQTPGQGLQFLFEYFSETQRNKGNFPGRFSGRQFSNSRSEMNVSTLELGDSALYLCASSRDGQYQETQYFGPGTRLLVL.

The rearrangement uses TRBV25-1 and TRBJ1-1, with a weak D call TRBD1 (5 bases). Trimming stripped 8 bases from V and 10 bases from J, with 14 bases between. CDR1 and CDR2 (germline): MGHDK, SYGVNS. CDR3 length: 11 amino acids. The CDR3 DNA reads as TGTGCCAGCGCCGTGGCTGGGGGAGCTTTCTTT. Encoded protein: CASAVAGGAFF. Combining the CDR3 with reference TRBV25-1 and TRBJ1-1 gives the whole variable domain EADIYQTPRYLVIGTGKKITLECSQTMGHDKMYWYQQDPGMELHLIHYSYGVNSTEKGDLSSESTVSRIRTEHFPLTLESARPSHTSQYLCASAVAGGAFFGQGTRLTVV.

This chain connects TRBV2 to TRBJ1-1; D uncertain. V dropped 4 bases and J dropped 4 bases, with 4 bases sitting between them. The CDR3 loop spans 11 amino acids. The germline V gene has CDR1 SNHLY and CDR2 FYNNEI. This CDR3 reads CASSAATEAFF. The CDR3 nucleotides read TGTGCCAGCAGTGCTGCCACTGAAGCTTTCTTT.

The chain couples TRBV18 to TRBJ2-5, with a tentative D call TRBD1 (5 bases). Germline V gives CDR1 KGHSH, CDR2 LQKENI. The CDR3 is 13 amino acids. V lost 3 bases and J 5 bases, leaving 10 bases between the germline ends. As DNA, the CDR3 is TGTGCCAGCTCACCTCAGGGTATCGAGACCCAGTACTTC. Translation: CASSPQGIETQYF.

The chain carries TRBV7-3 and TRBJ1-1; TRBD1 might be the D (5 bases). Trimming took off 9 bases at V and 7 bases at J, with 15 bases between the two ends. This CDR3 region has 12 residues. Looked up from germline, CDR1 is SGHTA and CDR2 is FQGTGA. The CDR3 nucleotides are TGTGCCAGTGGGCAGGGCAGCGGTGAAGCTTTCTTT. Protein sequence: CASGQGSGEAFF.

This chain connects TRBV27 to TRBJ2-3, with a tentative D call TRBD1 (5 bases). Germline values: CDR1 MNHEY, CDR2 SMNVEV (reference sequence). The length of the CDR3 is 15 residues. V lost 5 bases and J 3 bases, leaving 15 bases between the germline ends. The CDR3 DNA follows: TGTGCCAGCAGTCCCAGCCAGGGTAGGACAGATACGCAGTATTTT. It codes for CASSPSQGRTDTQYF.

About this clone itself: The junction departs from germline at one end; a sequencing error may be responsible. The chain joins TRBV2 to TRBJ1-1; weak D call: TRBD1 (6 bases). The CDR3 extends over 14 amino acids. Germline assignment: CDR1 SNHLY and CDR2 FYNNEI. DNA for the CDR3: TGTGCCAGCAGCGAAGAAACAGGGACCGCTGAAGCTTTCTTT. The encoded protein is CASSEETGTAEAFF.

This clone was seen once. The chain joins TRBV27 to TRBJ1-3; no firm D call. Germline V gives CDR1 MNHEY, CDR2 SMNVEV (reference sequence). The CDR3 covers 12 residues. V was clipped by 5 bases and J by 8 bases, with 10 bases between them. CDR3 loop: CASSPVPHTIYF. CDR3 DNA sequence: TGTGCCAGCAGTCCAGTACCCCACACCATATATTTT.

The J gene is TRBJ1-2, the V gene TRBV5-4, with 10 bases aligning to TRBD1. Germline V CDR1 and CDR2: SGHNT, YYREEE (reference sequence). CDR3 length equals 19 residues. J lost 0 bases, V lost 2 bases, and 13 bases had no gene match. For the CDR3, the DNA is TGTGCCAGCAGCTTTGCTCCGGGACAGGGGACGCTAGCTAACTATGGCTACACCTTC. Translation gives CASSFAPGQGTLANYGYTF.